The 19 T cell receptor beta chains presented below share a single source sample, sequenced in a study of shared clonotypes between healthy human individuals. Some clones are missing from TCRdb's copy, which holds only in-frame ones; the method was immunoSEQ multiplex PCR. Of more than 1 million clones listed, roughly 74% are singletons. The sample was memory CD4+ T cells from PBMCs. Stated subset: CD45RA-negative fraction. The receptors were gathered from a man between 18 and 35 years old in good health. Some clones in this sample may be carry-over from other donors' samples.

The V call is TRBV5-4, the J call TRBJ2-2; maybe TRBD2 (5 bases). CDR3 length: 15 amino acids. V was pared by 4 bases and J by 0 bases, with 10 bases between. CDR1 is SGHNT, CDR2 YYREEE, per germline (reference sequence). The chain's CDR3 is CASSGGSANTGELFF. The CDR3 DNA is TGTGCCAGCAGCGGAGGTAGCGCGAACACCGGGGAGCTGTTTTTT. The full variable domain, completed using reference TRBV5-4 and TRBJ2-2, is ETGVTQSPTHLIKTRGQQVTLRCSSQSGHNTVSWYQQALGQGPQFIFQYYREEENGRGNFPPRFSGLQFPNYSSELNVNALELDDSALYLCASSGGSANTGELFFGEGSRLTVL.

The chain recombines TRBV7-2 with TRBJ1-5; D gene uncertain. This CDR3 contains 14 residues. Germline V lookup: CDR1 SGHTA, CDR2 FQGNSA. V dropped 1 base and J dropped 7 bases, with 11 bases sitting between them. In DNA form, the CDR3 reads TGTGCCAGCAGCTTAGGGGGAATTAGGCAGCCCCAGCATTTT. Residues: CASSLGGIRQPQHF.

V usage is TRBV28 and J usage is TRBJ2-1; 14 nucleotides align to TRBD2. Germline V CDR1 and CDR2: MDHEN, SYDVKM. This CDR3 is 21 amino acids long. J was trimmed by 0 bases and V by 2 bases; bases with no gene match: 12. The CDR3 is CASSLTPGLAGGAGSYNEQFF. For the CDR3, the DNA is TGTGCCAGCAGTTTAACCCCTGGACTAGCGGGAGGCGCCGGCTCCTACAATGAGCAGTTCTTC.

The table lists this clone with a few counts. This specimen includes other DNA sequences encoding the same CDR3. The rearrangement joins TRBV6-1 to TRBJ2-7; a possible D gene is TRBD1 (6 bases). The CDR3 consists of 14 residues. CDR1 and CDR2 from the germline V gene are MNHNS and SASEGT. Trimming pared 4 bases from V and 0 bases from J, leaving 10 bases between. The DNA for the CDR3 is TGTGCCAGCAGTGGGGGGCCCAGCTCCTACGAGCAGTACTTC. This codes for CASSGGPSSYEQYF.

The CDR3 region is CASSPTLGTGYGYTF. In nucleotides, the CDR3 is TGTGCCAGCTCACCAACATTAGGGACTGGCTATGGCTACACCTTC. This rearrangement joins TRBV18 to TRBJ1-2, with D possibly being TRBD1 (5 bases). The CDR3 contains 15 residues. Trimming stripped 2 bases from V and 4 bases from J, with 14 bases between. Per germline, CDR1 KGHSH and CDR2 LQKENI.

This clone has more than one count but fewer than ten. The chain recombines TRBV5-1 with TRBJ1-1; the D gene is possibly TRBD1 (5 bases). Trimming shortened V by 2 bases and J by 3 bases, and 11 bases separated the two germline ends. CDR3 length: 14 amino acids. Germline V gene sequence: CDR1 SGHRS, CDR2 YFSETQ. In DNA, the CDR3 is TGCGCCAGCAGCTTTTGGCAGGGTGACACTGAAGCTTTCTTT. Its protein is CASSFWQGDTEAFF.

V and J are TRBV5-1 and TRBJ2-3; 12 bases fit TRBD2. CDR1 and CDR2 (germline): SGHRS, YFSETQ. The ends lost 0 bases at V and 3 bases at J; junction bases unmatched: 2. The CDR3 loop spans 16 amino acids. CDR3 DNA: TGCGCCAGCAGCTTGGAAGGACTAGCGGGAACAGATACGCAGTATTTT. Amino acids: CASSLEGLAGTDTQYF.

A note on this clone: Within the sample, other DNA sequences also encode this same CDR3. This chain uses TRBV7-2 with TRBJ1-1; D perhaps matches TRBD1 (5 bases). Between the trimmed V and J ends, which lost 1 base and 0 bases, there was a span of 6 bases. The CDR3 is made up of 14 amino acids. In germline, CDR1 is SGHTA, CDR2 FQGNSA. CDR3: CASSLGQLNTEAFF. The CDR3 coding sequence is TGTGCCAGCAGCTTAGGACAGTTGAACACTGAAGCTTTCTTT.

This clone was seen once. The chain links TRBV7-3 to TRBJ2-1; TRBD1 or TRBD2 may be the D gene (5 bases each). The CDR3 covers 12 residues. CDR1 is SGHTA, CDR2 FQGTGA, per germline. Trimming removed 11 bases at V and 5 bases at J, with 13 bases between. The DNA of the CDR3 is TGTGCCTCGGGGCTAGCAGACAATGAGCAGTTCTTC. Encoded protein: CASGLADNEQFF.

The chain links TRBV5-6 to TRBJ2-5; D is unresolved. V was trimmed by 3 bases and J by 5 bases, leaving 5 bases between them. Per germline, CDR1 SGHDT and CDR2 YYEEEE. This CDR3 is built from 11 residues. Written as DNA, the CDR3 is TGTGCCAGCAGCTCGCGTGAGACCCAGTACTTC. Encoded protein: CASSSRETQYF. The full variable domain, completed using reference TRBV5-6 and TRBJ2-5, is DAGVTQSPTHLIKTRGQQVTLRCSPKSGHDTVSWYQQALGQGPQFIFQYYEEEERQRGNFPDRFSGHQFPNYSSELNVNALLLGDSALYLCASSSRETQYFGPGTRLLVL.

A note on this clone: Without the conserved terminal phenylalanine or tryptophan, this CDR3 likely stems from a read error. The chain has TRBV30 and TRBJ2-7; D is unclear. Trimming took off 1 base at V and 2 bases at J, with 3 bases between the two ends. In germline, CDR1 is GTSNPN, CDR2 SVGIG (reference sequence). The CDR3 runs 11 residues. CDR3 bases: TGTGCCTGGAGTGGCGCCTACGAGCAGTACCTC. Amino acid sequence: CAWSGAYEQYL.

This clone was seen just once. The sample has other DNA sequences that encode this CDR3 too. This chain links TRBV5-1 with TRBJ1-2; 7 nucleotides match TRBD1. V shed 3 bases, J shed 0 bases, and the junction held 2 bases outside the gene matches. There are 14 residues in the CDR3. Germline assignment: CDR1 SGHRS and CDR2 YFSETQ. CDR3 sequence (DNA): TGCGCCAGCAGCTCGGGACAGCCTAACTATGGCTACACCTTC. This gives the protein CASSSGQPNYGYTF.

V is TRBV15 and J is TRBJ2-7, with 7 bases lining up with TRBD1. Germline lookup yields CDR1 LNHNV and CDR2 YYDKDF (reference sequence). Unmatched junction bases numbered 8, after V lost 6 bases and J lost 0 bases. This CDR3 spans 15 amino acids. CDR3 bases: TGTGCCACCAGTTTCCCGGACAGGTCCTCCTACGAGCAGTACTTC. Its protein is CATSFPDRSSYEQYF.

V is TRBV5-6 and J is TRBJ2-1, with D perhaps TRBD1 (6 bases). Germline lookup yields CDR1 SGHDT and CDR2 YYEEEE. Trimming pared 4 bases from V and 7 bases from J, leaving 9 bases between. The length of the CDR3 is 12 residues. The CDR3 loop reads CASSAQGNEQFF. CDR3 DNA: TGTGCCAGCAGCGCACAGGGTAATGAGCAGTTCTTC.

This rearrangement joins TRBV28 to TRBJ2-1; D unclear. Per the germline V gene, CDR1 is MDHEN and CDR2 is SYDVKM. With 5 bases removed from V and 7 bases from J, the gap between germline ends came to 24 bases. This CDR3 spans 17 amino acids. The CDR3 loop reads CASSRRPGSGTPNEQFF. For the CDR3, the DNA is TGTGCCAGCAGTCGCCGCCCCGGGTCGGGCACCCCAAATGAGCAGTTCTTC.

The J gene is TRBJ2-7, the V gene TRBV7-2; D gene unclear. V lost 1 base to trimming and J lost 6 bases, with 10 bases between them. This CDR3 is 13 amino acids long. Germline V gives CDR1 SGHTA, CDR2 FQGNSA. CDR3 DNA sequence: TGTGCCAGCAGCTTAGTAGGGATAGGCGAGCAGTACTTC. It encodes CASSLVGIGEQYF.

The rearrangement joins TRBV27 to TRBJ2-1; D gene unclear. Germline-derived CDR1 and CDR2 are MNHEY and SMNVEV (reference sequence). The CDR3 length is 12 residues. Trimming shortened V by 6 bases and J by 7 bases, and 10 bases separated the two germline ends. The CDR3 sequence: CASRRTTNEQFF. The CDR3 DNA sequence: TGTGCCAGCAGACGCACTACGAATGAGCAGTTCTTC.

The V gene is TRBV15, the J gene TRBJ2-1; possibly TRBD2 for D (6 bases). The CDR3 consists of 18 residues. Germline V gene data show CDR1 as LNHNV and CDR2 as YYDKDF (reference sequence). Between the trimmed V and J ends, which lost 0 bases and 3 bases, there was a span of 18 bases. In DNA form, the CDR3 reads TGTGCCACCAGCAGAGATCCCCTGTTTGGCGGGAACTACAATGAGCAGTTCTTC. Its protein is CATSRDPLFGGNYNEQFF.

Written as DNA, the CDR3 is TGTGCCAGCAGCCCTGACCCGAACACCGGGGAGCTGTTTTTT. It is translated as CASSPDPNTGELFF. V is TRBV9 and J is TRBJ2-2; D is undetermined. CDR3 size: 14 residues. Germline V gene data show CDR1 as SGDLS and CDR2 as YYNGEE. Trimming shortened V by 4 bases and J by 0 bases, and 7 bases separated the two germline ends.